This TCR beta chain was recorded in a study of cytomegalovirus exposure and HLA in healthy donors (dated by TCRdb to about 2017). The study in broad terms: An earlier analysis of roughly 610 of the donors reported 250 to 300 Gb of sequence data and 117 million unique TCR beta sequences obtained from approximately 180 million T cells. HLA typing included class I and class II loci at four-digit resolution. Because of strong linkage in the cohort, five DR-DQ haplotypes were treated as single units for association and clustering. An earlier analysis of around 580 of the donors used high-throughput TCR beta sequencing to judge whether each TCR beta V gene segment behaved as functional or pseudogenic. Typing coverage varied by locus: 629-630 donors for A, B, C, DRB1 and DQB1; roughly 510 for DQA1; 606 for DPA1; fewer than 480 for DPB1. Alongside the repertoire data, information on donor age, sex, ethnicity and CMV serostatus was compiled. A separate validation cohort of over a hundred different subjects was used in addition to the 666-subject first cohort. To predict cytomegalovirus infection status, the study combined high-throughput TCR immunosequencing, statistical association of individual TCRs with disease status, and machine learning. Of the 300 to 450 genotyped donors, 75% to 85% were placed in the genetic ancestry cluster associated with self-reported Caucasian donors. Rather than using new phenotypic data, the later analysis identified candidate immune exposures from TCR beta sequences and from how often those sequences occurred across donors. Among over 350 genotyped donors of the cohort, an average of approximately 230,000 unique TCR beta nucleotide sequences were sequenced per donor, 15% to 20% of them non-productive. The study was designed to test whether signatures of past pathogen exposure could be identified by cataloging public T cell receptors. Roughly 300 gigabases of sequencing data and 70 million to 85 million unique TCR sequences were included in an early release covering under 650 HLA-typed donors. The study profiled the T cell repertoires of about 640 subjects by immunosequencing and related them to cytomegalovirus serostatus. Genome-wide SNP genotypes for about 60% of the 666 donors were used in a later genetic analysis, which treated that subset as a discovery cohort. A later analysis re-examined previously published TCR beta repertoires from about 700 donors and added high-resolution HLA genotyping to investigate patterns of TCR occurrence. All discovery cohort repertoires had been generated using a single sequencing platform. Overall study results and their limits: Across donors, most TCR sequences were observed very rarely, whereas some public TCRs were present in many individuals. The authors suggested that the approach could potentially be extended to other disease states and immunological phenotypes. Several of the top co-occurrence clusters appeared to be linked to parvovirus B19, influenza, CMV and Epstein-Barr virus, according to a later analysis. Correlated functional status among segregating V segments might reflect linkage disequilibrium, but an unknown experimental factor could not be ruled out. An earlier analysis of approximately 590 of the donors showed that most TCR beta V segments appeared in productive rearrangements either about 87% or about 30% of the time, which broadly matched IMGT annotations. A later genetic analysis reported fewer N-insertions in productive TCRs among donors in an Asian-associated ancestry cluster than the roughly 700-donor mean. In a later analysis, the rate of TCR association differed among HLA loci, with DRB1 alleles having the most associated TCRs and HLA-C alleles having the fewest. The classifier was reported to diagnose cytomegalovirus status with high specificity and sensitivity in both the original cohort and the validation cohort. Presence/absence analyses assumed roughly uniform sequencing depth across donors, an assumption that may not hold. A further reported finding was that TCR beta sequences accurately predicted the HLA-A and HLA-B alleles for most subjects in the first cohort. Immune exposure information for the cohort was limited to CMV serostatus. When HLA alleles, especially DR and DQ, strongly co-occurred, attributing TCR associations to individual alleles was difficult. A later analysis found that most CMV-associated TCR beta chains appeared HLA-restricted, with HLA associations seemingly driven largely by CMV exposure. A group of highly shared sequence variants was considered likely to be a technical artifact of the sequencing pipeline. Because counts were too low, seventeen rarely observed V segments, including chromosome 9 orphons, were left out of the earlier analysis of 500 to 650 of the donors. Compared with equally common non-associated chains, HLA-associated TCR beta chains in a later analysis were more clonally expanded and had lower generation probabilities. In a later analysis, more than 15,000 TCR beta sequences were associated with specific HLA alleles at a false discovery rate of 0.05. Some IMGT-functional V segments, including TRBV6-2 and TRBV6-3, could not be told apart with the 87-base-pair reads, so those segments were excluded. HLA typing was unavailable for some donors at each locus, so association tests used only the typed subset. In this cohort, only TCR beta chains were sequenced, and detectable features were limited by the absence of alpha or paired-chain data. A few of the identified cytomegalovirus-associated TCR beta chains were confirmed in vitro to be specific for cytomegalovirus antigens. The study listed 150 to 200 TCR beta chains as associated with cytomegalovirus. A later genetic analysis associated a missense DCLRE1C variant with V-gene and J-gene trimming of TCR beta chains, and an independent cohort replicated the association.

In total, 630 or so healthy bone marrow donors made up the cohort. At the time of sampling, every cohort member was nominally healthy, though immune exposures that went unrecorded were likely present. The donor tested CMV seronegative, placing the donor among the 300 to 400 seronegative members of the cohort. Each donor provided a peripheral blood sample, and peripheral blood mononuclear cells were used for TCR beta sequencing. Genomic DNA was extracted from the blood cell samples with the Qiagen DNeasy Blood Extraction Kit. On this clone itself: There is no known antigen for this receptor. Base qualities are not provided; no much larger clone lies one nucleotide away.

Inclusive of the bounding cysteine and phenylalanine, the CDR3 is 16 residues long. Only the CDR3 region is kept as DNA, spanning 48 bases read in frame from base 1. Trimmed from V: 0 bases; trimmed from J: 9 bases; junction bases lacking a gene match: 11. For CDR1 and CDR2, the germline V gene (reference sequence) lists LNHDA and SQIVND. The library was produced with the immunoSEQ multiplex PCR assay. For the multiplex PCR, a mixture combining 60 forward primers for TCR Vbeta segments and 13 reverse primers for TCR Jbeta segments was used. Amplification of the CDR3 region of rearranged TCR beta genes was performed with a multiplex PCR assay on genomic DNA. Amplified TCR beta libraries were sequenced as 87-base-pair reads on the Illumina HiSeq System. The paper's data handling went like this. In a later analysis, some 80 million unique TCR beta chains were counted across the approximately 670 repertoires, and roughly 11 million of these chains were shared by at least two donors. Raw reads were error-corrected and collapsed into unique sequences with a nearest-neighbor algorithm that merged closely related sequences to remove PCR and sequencing errors. V, D and J gene segments were assigned by aligning CDR3 sequences to IMGT reference sequences. For a sequence to be retained, a match of at least six nucleotides to both a V gene segment and a J gene segment was required. A rearrangement counted as productive if the CDR3 had no stop codons and remained in frame with V and J, and every other rearrangement counted as non-productive. Following IMGT convention, CDR3 was defined as the stretch from the second conserved V-encoded cysteine up to the conserved J-encoded phenylalanine. The earlier analysis of fewer than 750 of the donors excluded sequences that lacked an unambiguous match to a single V gene segment. An earlier analysis of several hundred of the donors called V segments functional above 56.7% productive rearrangements and segregating when the between-donor standard deviation exceeded 5%. To diagnose cytomegalovirus status from the catalog of TCR beta chain sequences, a statistical classification framework was built. V and J gene assignment, in a later analysis, came from comparing TCR nucleotide sequences with IMGT/GENE-DB human TR gene sequences. A later analysis assigned CDR3 sequences and most-parsimonious VDJ recombination scenarios with the TCRdist pipeline. In a later analysis, every TCR beta chain was defined by the combination of its CDR3 amino acid sequence and its V-gene family, and reads without a unique V-gene family were dropped. In a later analysis, fewer than 650 highly shared, low-generation-probability nucleotide sequences were removed to address suspected cross-contamination and a sequencing artifact. For each public chain, a later analysis derived a clonal expansion index from normalized ranks of inferred template counts within each repertoire. Generation probabilities in a later analysis came from a VDJ recombination model fitted to out-of-frame rearrangements, and those results were checked against IGoR. A later analysis scored TCR-TCR, TCR-HLA and TCR-CMV co-occurrence with hypergeometric tests, applying a repertoire-size bias correction to TCR pairs. To estimate false discovery rates, a later analysis permuted the HLA or CMV assignments 20 times. A later analysis grouped co-occurring TCRs with DBSCAN, adding TCRdist sequence similarity when clustering within HLA-allele-positive subsets. Repertoires with fewer than 30,000 or more than 120,000 public chains were left out of co-occurrence clustering, as were a few repertoires with anomalous nucleotide sharing. This immuneACCESS table, as held by TCRdb, lists in-frame sequences with V and J called but not all clones. Of the missing ones, under half trace to an unresolved V gene in checked studies; the others have no known cause. The DNA gave D and trimming, while V, J and clone size come from that table. The sample table holds some 130,000 clones, of which 83% were seen once. Around 1.2% of the sample is held by the ten biggest clonotypes.

This sequence originates from a girl aged 2 to 10 in good health and CMV-seronegative. The sequence is built from TRBV19 and TRBJ1-1, and 9 junction bases match TRBD1. Sequencing was done on a sample of PBMCs. The DNA sequence is as follows: TGTGCCAGTAGTATAGATCCGATTCACGGGACAGGGAAAGCTTTCTTT. It translates as CASSIDPIHGTGKAFF.